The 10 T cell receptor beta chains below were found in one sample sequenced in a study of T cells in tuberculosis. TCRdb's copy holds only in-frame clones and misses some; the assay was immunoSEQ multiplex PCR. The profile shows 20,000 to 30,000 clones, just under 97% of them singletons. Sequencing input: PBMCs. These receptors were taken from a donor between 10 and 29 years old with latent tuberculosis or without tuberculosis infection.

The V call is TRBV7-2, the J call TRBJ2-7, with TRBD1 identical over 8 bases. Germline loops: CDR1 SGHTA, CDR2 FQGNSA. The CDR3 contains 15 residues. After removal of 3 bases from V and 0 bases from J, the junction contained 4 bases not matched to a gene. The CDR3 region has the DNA TGTGCCAGCAGCTTTGGACAGGGCAGCTCCTACGAGCAGTACTTC. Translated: CASSFGQGSSYEQYF.

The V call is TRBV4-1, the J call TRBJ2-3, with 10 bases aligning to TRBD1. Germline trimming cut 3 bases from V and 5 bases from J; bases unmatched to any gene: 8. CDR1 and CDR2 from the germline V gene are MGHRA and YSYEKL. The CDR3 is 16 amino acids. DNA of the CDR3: TGCGCCAGCAGCCAGCCGGGACAGGGGTTCATAGATACGCAGTATTTT. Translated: CASSQPGQGFIDTQYF.

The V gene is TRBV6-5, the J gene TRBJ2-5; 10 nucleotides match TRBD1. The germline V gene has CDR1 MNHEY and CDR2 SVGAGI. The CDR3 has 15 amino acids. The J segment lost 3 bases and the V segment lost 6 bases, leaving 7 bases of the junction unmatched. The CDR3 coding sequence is TGTGCCAGCAGGAATTCTGGACAGGGGGAAGAGACCCAGTACTTC. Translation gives CASRNSGQGEETQYF.

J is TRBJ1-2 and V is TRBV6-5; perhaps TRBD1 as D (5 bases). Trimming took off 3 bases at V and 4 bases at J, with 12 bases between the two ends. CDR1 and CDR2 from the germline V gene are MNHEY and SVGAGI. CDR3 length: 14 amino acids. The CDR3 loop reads CASSYTGFSYGYTF. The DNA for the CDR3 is TGTGCCAGCAGTTATACAGGTTTTTCCTATGGCTACACCTTC.

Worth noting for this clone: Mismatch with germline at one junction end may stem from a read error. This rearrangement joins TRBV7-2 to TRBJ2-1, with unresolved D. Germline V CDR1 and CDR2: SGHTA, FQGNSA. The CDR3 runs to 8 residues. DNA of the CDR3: TGTGCCAGCAGCTTAATAATCTTC. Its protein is CASSLIIF.

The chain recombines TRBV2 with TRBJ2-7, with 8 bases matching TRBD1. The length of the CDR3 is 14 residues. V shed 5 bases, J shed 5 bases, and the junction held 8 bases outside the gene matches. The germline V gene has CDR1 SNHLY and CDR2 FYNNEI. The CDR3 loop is CASSSSGGADEQYF. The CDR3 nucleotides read TGTGCCAGCAGTTCCTCAGGGGGCGCGGACGAGCAGTACTTC.

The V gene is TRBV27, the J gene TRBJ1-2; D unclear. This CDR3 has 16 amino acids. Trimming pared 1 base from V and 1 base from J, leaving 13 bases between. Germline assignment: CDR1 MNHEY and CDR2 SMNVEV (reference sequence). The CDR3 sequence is CASSLYFRKDNYGYTF. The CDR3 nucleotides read TGTGCCAGCAGTTTATATTTCAGGAAGGATAACTATGGCTACACCTTC.

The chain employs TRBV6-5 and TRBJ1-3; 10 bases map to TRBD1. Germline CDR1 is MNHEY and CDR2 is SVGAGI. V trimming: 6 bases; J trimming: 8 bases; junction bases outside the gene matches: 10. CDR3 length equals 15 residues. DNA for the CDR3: TGTGCCAGCAGCCGCGGGACAGGGGCGTCGGACACCATATATTTT. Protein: CASSRGTGASDTIYF.

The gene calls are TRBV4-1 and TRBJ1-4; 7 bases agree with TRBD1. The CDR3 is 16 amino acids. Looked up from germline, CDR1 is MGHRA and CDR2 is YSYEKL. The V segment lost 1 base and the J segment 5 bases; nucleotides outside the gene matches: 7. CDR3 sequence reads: CASSQGLGQQNEKLFF. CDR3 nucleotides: TGCGCCAGCAGCCAAGGATTGGGACAGCAGAATGAAAAACTGTTTTTT.

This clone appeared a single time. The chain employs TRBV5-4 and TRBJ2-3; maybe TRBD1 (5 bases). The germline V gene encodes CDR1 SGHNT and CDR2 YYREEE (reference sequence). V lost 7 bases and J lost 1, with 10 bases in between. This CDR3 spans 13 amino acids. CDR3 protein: CASLSTGTDTQYF. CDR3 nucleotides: TGTGCCAGCCTCTCGACAGGCACAGATACGCAGTATTTT.